A single sample gave rise to the 18 T cell receptor beta chains below, sequenced in a study of T cells in localized non-small cell lung cancer (dated by TCRdb to 2020 to 2021). The library was obtained by the immunoSEQ multiplex PCR assay. Imported from immuneACCESS, the table was reduced by TCRdb to in-frame sequences with V and J called. These copies leave out some clones; in studies compared against another copy, an unresolved V gene accounts for under half, and the cause of the remainder is not known. This sample is represented by roughly 89,000 clones; roughly 93% of them were singletons. The biggest ten clones account for over 4% of the sample. The sample here was PBMCs, taken before any cancer treatment. These receptor sequences come from a woman aged 35-75 years with stage II squamous cell lung carcinoma.

This chain uses TRBV27 with TRBJ1-6; D not resolved. The CDR3 is 13 amino acids. Germline CDR1 and CDR2: MNHEY and SMNVEV (reference sequence). V lost 5 bases and J 2 bases, leaving 4 bases between the germline ends. CDR3 residues: CASSLTYNSPLHF. The CDR3 DNA follows: TGTGCCAGCAGTCTCACCTATAATTCACCCCTCCACTTT.

V gene TRBV7-9 combines with J gene TRBJ1-5; 7 bases line up with TRBD1. From germline, CDR1 is SEHNR and CDR2 FQNEAQ (reference sequence). The length of the CDR3 is 14 residues. The V and J ends lost 4 bases and 4 bases, in that order; junction bases with no gene match: 4. CDR3 sequence reads: CASSSDRLNQPQHF. DNA for the CDR3: TGTGCCAGCAGCTCGGACAGGCTTAATCAGCCCCAGCATTTT.

This chain joins TRBV25-1 and TRBJ2-2; D ambiguous. With 7 bases removed from V and 5 bases from J, the gap between germline ends came to 8 bases. Germline V gives CDR1 MGHDK, CDR2 SYGVNS. The CDR3 has 12 amino acids. DNA for the CDR3: TGTGCCAGCACCCTGGGAACCGGGGAGCTGTTTTTT. It translates to CASTLGTGELFF.

Only one count was recorded for this clone. V is TRBV18 and J is TRBJ1-1, with D unclear. CDR1 and CDR2 from the germline V gene are KGHSH and LQKENI. Trimming cost V 2 bases and J 5 bases, with 9 bases left between them. This CDR3 spans 13 amino acids. The CDR3 coding sequence is TGTGCCAGCTCACCAAGGCCGGGGACTGAAGCTTTCTTT. Encoded protein: CASSPRPGTEAFF. Full variable domain (rest looked up from reference TRBV18 and TRBJ1-1): NAGVMQNPRHLVRRRGQEARLRCSPMKGHSHVYWYRQLPEEGLKFMVYLQKENIIDESGMPKERFSAEFPKEGPSILRIQQVVRGDSAAYFCASSPRPGTEAFFGQGTRLTVV.

The chain recombines TRBV28 with TRBJ2-2; 7 nucleotides match TRBD1. V lost 5 bases and J lost 4; bases outside the gene matches: 7. CDR3 length equals 15 residues. Germline V gives CDR1 MDHEN, CDR2 SYDVKM. The CDR3 bases are TGTGCCAGCAGTCCATCTGGGACAGCCACCGGGGAGCTGTTTTTT. This encodes CASSPSGTATGELFF.

V and J are TRBV7-2 and TRBJ1-2; D perhaps matches TRBD1 (6 bases). V lost 5 bases and J lost 8, with 21 bases in between. The CDR3 is made up of 15 amino acids. The germline CDR1 and CDR2 sequences are SGHTA and FQGNSA. The DNA of the CDR3 is TGTGCCAGCAGCCCGCAAGGGACACCACTGAGGGGCTACACCTTC. Translating it yields CASSPQGTPLRGYTF.

CDR3 nucleotides: TGTGCCAGCAGTTTGCAAGCGGGGATCGGTGCAGATACGCAGTATTTT. Translation: CASSLQAGIGADTQYF. The gene calls are TRBV7-9 and TRBJ2-3; 7 nucleotides align to TRBD2. Germline V gene sequence: CDR1 SEHNR, CDR2 FQNEAQ (reference sequence). The CDR3 loop spans 16 amino acids. The ends lost 6 bases at V and 4 bases at J; junction bases unmatched: 13.

The J gene is TRBJ2-7, the V gene TRBV4-1; either TRBD1 or TRBD2 may supply D (5 bases each). V was cut by 3 bases and J by 9 bases, with 15 bases left in between. The length of the CDR3 is 13 residues. The germline gives CDR1 MGHRA, CDR2 YSYEKL. CDR3 residues: CASSQDPGTVQYF. The CDR3, as DNA: TGCGCCAGCAGCCAGGATCCCGGGACGGTGCAGTACTTC.

This clone was seen only once. The chain has TRBV18 and TRBJ1-5, with D unresolved. V was pared by 3 bases and J by 5 bases, with 11 bases between. CDR1 is KGHSH, CDR2 LQKENI, per germline. The CDR3 runs 14 residues. CDR3: CASSPMATDQPQHF. The CDR3 nucleotides read TGTGCCAGCTCACCCATGGCCACCGATCAGCCCCAGCATTTT.

This chain joins TRBV28 and TRBJ1-1; D is unresolved. This CDR3 has 10 amino acids. CDR1 is MDHEN, CDR2 SYDVKM, per germline. V was cut by 8 bases and J by 10 bases, with 11 bases left in between. CDR3 in DNA: TGTGCCAGCGGGCCAAGGCGAGCTTTCTTT. Encoded protein: CASGPRRAFF.

In this sample, this clone turned up a few times. The gene calls are TRBV9 and TRBJ1-3; D is unresolved. This CDR3 contains 16 residues. The germline V and J ends were trimmed by 3 bases and 0 bases, with 13 bases remaining between them. CDR1 is SGDLS and CDR2 is YYNGEE in the germline V gene. CDR3 amino acids: CASSEIPANSGNTIYF. The CDR3 region has the DNA TGTGCCAGCAGCGAAATACCAGCGAACTCTGGAAACACCATATATTTT.

This sequence joins TRBV6-6 and TRBJ2-2; no firm D call. V lost 4 bases and J lost 0, with 9 bases in between. The germline V gene has CDR1 MNHNY and CDR2 SVGAGI (reference sequence). This CDR3 is built from 15 residues. The CDR3 loop reads CASSSFSPNTGELFF. The DNA for the CDR3 is TGTGCCAGCAGTTCTTTTTCTCCGAACACCGGGGAGCTGTTTTTT.

This chain joins TRBV27 and TRBJ1-1; tentative D call: TRBD1 (5 bases). From germline, CDR1 is MNHEY and CDR2 SMNVEV (reference sequence). CDR3 length equals 15 residues. The germline V and J ends were trimmed by 2 bases and 5 bases, with 15 bases remaining between them. This CDR3 is CASSLSWQGGTEAFF. In DNA form, the CDR3 reads TGTGCCAGCAGTTTAAGCTGGCAGGGCGGGACTGAAGCTTTCTTT.

The chain uses TRBV6-5 and TRBJ1-5, with a weak D call TRBD1 (5 bases). The CDR3 has 15 residues. V was pared by 0 bases and J by 3 bases, with 9 bases between. The V gene's germline CDR1 is MNHEY and CDR2 SVGAGI. As DNA, the CDR3 is TGTGCCAGCAGTTACTCCCAGGGTATCAATCAGCCCCAGCATTTT. Translated: CASSYSQGINQPQHF.

This rearrangement joins TRBV25-1 to TRBJ2-1; no clear D gene. Germline values: CDR1 MGHDK, CDR2 SYGVNS. This CDR3 has 12 residues. V was pared by 3 bases and J by 3 bases, with 3 bases between. As DNA, the CDR3 is TGTGCCAGCAGTGACAACTACAATGAGCAGTTCTTC. Residues: CASSDNYNEQFF.

The chain uses TRBV27 and TRBJ2-1; D might be TRBD1 or TRBD2, each matching 5 bases. Per germline, CDR1 MNHEY and CDR2 SMNVEV (reference sequence). The CDR3 loop spans 15 amino acids. Trimming stripped 6 bases from V and 0 bases from J, with 12 bases between. The CDR3 here is CASRPGRSSYNEQFF. The CDR3 DNA sequence: TGTGCCAGCAGACCGGGACGGAGCTCCTACAATGAGCAGTTCTTC.

This chain joins TRBV5-1 and TRBJ2-1; TRBD1 matches 7 bases. There are 14 residues in the CDR3. CDR1 SGHRS and CDR2 YFSETQ come from the germline V gene. Trimming took 4 bases from V and 3 from J; bases not matched to a gene: 4. The CDR3 loop is CASSIGTDYNEQFF. In nucleotides, the CDR3 is TGCGCCAGCAGCATTGGGACAGACTACAATGAGCAGTTCTTC.

This clone was detected only once. This rearrangement joins TRBV7-9 to TRBJ2-3; 8 bases map to TRBD2. The CDR3 covers 15 residues. V was pared by 7 bases and J by 0 bases, with 6 bases of the junction left unmatched. Germline V gene lookup returns CDR1 SEHNR and CDR2 FQNEAQ (reference sequence). The CDR3 region is CASINASGSTDTQYF. In nucleotides, the CDR3 is TGTGCCAGCATCAATGCTAGCGGGAGCACAGATACGCAGTATTTT.